The 6 T cell receptor beta chains below come from one sample, sequenced in a study of kidney transplant recipient with SARS-CoV-2 infection. TCRdb redid the calling of the reads with MiXCR, one entry per CDR3 protein. There are 200,000 to 250,000 distinct CDR3 sequences in the sample; around 30% occur only once, and 7% to 8% lies in the top ten. Sequenced here: a blood sample, sampled at baseline and between days 110 and 120 from a kidney transplant recipient. Receptors originate from a male patient between 25 and 39 years old who had COVID-19 and was a kidney transplant recipient. Some T cells may trace back to the graft donor.

This clonotype came up many times. This chain uses TRBV9 with TRBJ1-2, with D unresolved. The CDR3 is 14 residues long. CDR1 and CDR2 from the germline V gene are SGDLS and YYNGEE. Trimming cost V 0 bases and J 0 bases, with 6 bases left between them. CDR3 DNA sequence: TGTGCCAGCAGCGTAGACCTCCCTAACTATGGCTACACCTTC. It specifies CASSVDLPNYGYTF.

This clonotype occurred a few times. The gene calls are TRBV20-1 and TRBJ2-1; D gene ambiguous. Trimming took off 5 bases at V and 3 bases at J, with 11 bases between the two ends. CDR3 size: 13 residues. Germline V lookup: CDR1 DFQATT, CDR2 SNEGSKA (reference sequence). CDR3 amino acids: CSAGLSGYNEQFF. In nucleotides, the CDR3 is TGCAGTGCTGGCCTAAGTGGCTACAATGAGCAGTTCTTC.

V and J are TRBV20-1 and TRBJ1-4, with D maybe TRBD1 (5 bases). V gave up 2 bases and J gave up 4 bases, with 14 bases separating them. This CDR3 has 15 residues. Germline CDR1 DFQATT, CDR2 SNEGSKA (reference sequence). The CDR3 region is CSARPLFGGNEKLFF. DNA of the CDR3: TGCAGTGCTAGACCCCTTTTTGGGGGTAATGAAAAACTGTTTTTT.

This clonotype was seen ten or more times. V is TRBV10-1 and J is TRBJ1-2; D is uncertain. Germline CDR1 reads WNHNN; CDR2 reads SYGVQD (reference sequence). V shed 4 bases and J shed 4 bases, with 22 bases lying between them. The CDR3 is made up of 17 amino acids. The CDR3 DNA reads as TGCGCCAGCAGTGTATGCATAAGATCGCGAAAGACCTATGGCTACACCTTC. Translated, it gives CASSVCIRSRKTYGYTF.

Concerning this clonotype itself: A read error may be the cause here, since a much bigger clone is one base away. V usage is TRBV6-8 and J usage is TRBJ1-6, with D uncertain. The length of the CDR3 is 12 residues. Trimming removed 9 bases at V and 15 bases at J, with 18 bases between. Germline V lookup: CDR1 MNHGY, CDR2 SAAAGT. The CDR3 reads CARSMGRKYLHF. The CDR3 DNA is TGTGCCAGAAGCATGGGCCGCAAGTACCTCCACTTT.

As for this clonotype: A single base separates this from a much larger clone, so it may be a read error. The rearrangement uses TRBV2 and TRBJ2-1; possibly TRBD1 for D (5 bases). The CDR3 is 15 residues long. Germline V CDR1 and CDR2: SNHLY, FYNNEI. The CDR3 loop reads CASRLQDLSSNEQLF. DNA for the CDR3: TGTGCCAGCAGGCTACAGGACCTTAGTAGCAATGAGCAGCTCTTC.